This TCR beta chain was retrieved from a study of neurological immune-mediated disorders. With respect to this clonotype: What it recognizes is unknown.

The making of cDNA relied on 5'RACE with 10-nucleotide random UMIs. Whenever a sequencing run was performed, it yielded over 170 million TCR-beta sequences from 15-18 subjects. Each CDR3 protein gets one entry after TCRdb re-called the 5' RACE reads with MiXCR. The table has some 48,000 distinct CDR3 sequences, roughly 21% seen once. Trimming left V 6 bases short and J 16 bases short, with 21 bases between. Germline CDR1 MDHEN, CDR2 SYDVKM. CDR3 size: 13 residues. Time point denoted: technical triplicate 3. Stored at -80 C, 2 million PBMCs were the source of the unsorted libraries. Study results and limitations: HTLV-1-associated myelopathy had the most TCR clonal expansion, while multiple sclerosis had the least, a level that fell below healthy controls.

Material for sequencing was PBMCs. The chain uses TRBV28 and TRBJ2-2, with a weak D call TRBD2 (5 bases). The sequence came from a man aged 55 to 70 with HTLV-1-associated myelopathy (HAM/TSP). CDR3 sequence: CASSPLTIRGAFF. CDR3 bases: TGTGCCAGCAGCCCCCTCACAATCCGGGGAGCGTTTTTT.